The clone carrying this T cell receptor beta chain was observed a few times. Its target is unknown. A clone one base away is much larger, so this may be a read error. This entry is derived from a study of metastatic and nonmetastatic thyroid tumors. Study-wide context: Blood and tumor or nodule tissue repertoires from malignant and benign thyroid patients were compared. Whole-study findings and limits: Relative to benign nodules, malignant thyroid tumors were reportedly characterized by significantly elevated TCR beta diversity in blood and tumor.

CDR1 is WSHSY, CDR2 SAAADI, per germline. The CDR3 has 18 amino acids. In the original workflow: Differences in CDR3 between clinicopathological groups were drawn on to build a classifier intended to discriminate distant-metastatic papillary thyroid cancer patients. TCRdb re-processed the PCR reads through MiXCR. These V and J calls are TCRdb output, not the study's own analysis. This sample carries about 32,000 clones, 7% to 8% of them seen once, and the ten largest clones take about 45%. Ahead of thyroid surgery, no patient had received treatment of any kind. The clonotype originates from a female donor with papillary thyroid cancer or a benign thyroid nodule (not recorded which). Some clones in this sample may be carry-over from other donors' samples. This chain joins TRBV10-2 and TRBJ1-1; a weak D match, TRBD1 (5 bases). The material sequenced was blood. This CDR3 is CASSESWGGMIRNTESFF. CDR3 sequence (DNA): TGCGCCAGCAGTGAGTCTTGGGGCGGAATGATTAGGAACACTGAATCTTTCTTT.